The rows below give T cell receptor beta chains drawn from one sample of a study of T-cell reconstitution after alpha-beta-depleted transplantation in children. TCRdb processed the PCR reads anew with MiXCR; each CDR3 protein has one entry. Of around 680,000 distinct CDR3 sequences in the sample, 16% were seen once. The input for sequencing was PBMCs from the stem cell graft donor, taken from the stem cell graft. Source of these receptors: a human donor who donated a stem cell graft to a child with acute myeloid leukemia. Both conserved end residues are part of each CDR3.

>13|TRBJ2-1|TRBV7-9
CASSFTPGDEQFF
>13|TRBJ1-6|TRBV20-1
CSVSGGRNSPLHF
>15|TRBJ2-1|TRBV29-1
CSVEDLPGQLNEQFF
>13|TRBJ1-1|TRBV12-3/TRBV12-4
CASSFSPGPGVFF
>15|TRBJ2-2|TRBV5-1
CASSLLGQEAGELFF
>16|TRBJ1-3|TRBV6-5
CASSSSLMSSGNTIYF
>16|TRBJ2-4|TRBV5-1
CASSPAGGAVKNIQYF
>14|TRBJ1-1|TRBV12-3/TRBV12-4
CASSFGTEGTEAFF
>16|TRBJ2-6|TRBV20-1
CSAMRGADSGANVLTF
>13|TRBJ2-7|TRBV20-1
CSAISGGPYEQYF
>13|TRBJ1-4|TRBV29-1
CSVEGEYGEKLFF
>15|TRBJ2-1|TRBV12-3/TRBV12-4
CASSRRGAGDNEQFF
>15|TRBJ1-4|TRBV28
CASREGVRANEKLFF
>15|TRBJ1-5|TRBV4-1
CASSQVSHGDQPQHF
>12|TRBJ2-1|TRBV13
CASSPRYDEQFF
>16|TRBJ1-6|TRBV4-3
CASSQGIGTANSPLHF
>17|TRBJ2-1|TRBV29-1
CSVGRGTGTSPYNEQFF
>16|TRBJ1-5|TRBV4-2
CASSQGAEPAGQPQHF
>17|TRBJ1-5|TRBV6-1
CASSERGIVRSNQPQHF
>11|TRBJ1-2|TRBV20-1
CSARQLYGYTF
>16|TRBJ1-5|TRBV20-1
CSALGAGRYSNQPQHF
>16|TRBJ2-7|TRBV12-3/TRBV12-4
CASSRERGVLSYEQYF
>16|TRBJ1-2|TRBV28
CASSTPAQGRYDGYTF
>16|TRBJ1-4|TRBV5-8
CASSSNTGQLNEKLFF
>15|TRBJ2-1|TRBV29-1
CSVEGRSNSYNEQFF
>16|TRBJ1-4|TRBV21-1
CASSKVGTDRNEKLFF
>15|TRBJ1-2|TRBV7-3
CASSQKTGVNYGYTF
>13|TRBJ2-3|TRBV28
CAGRGLAADTQYF